This is a list of T cell receptor beta chains from one sample in a study of PD-L1 blockade in urothelial cancer. Sequencing was performed with immunoSEQ multiplex PCR; in TCRdb, only in-frame clones are kept and a portion is missing. This table holds about 88,000 clones, 85% to 95% found once. The specimen was PBMCs, collected around atezolizumab (anti-PD-L1) treatment. The source is a man between 60 and 75 years old with urothelial cancer. The CDR3 runs from the conserved cysteine through the conserved F or W. A D gene is named only where the DNA matches it firmly. Clone size is stated in some rows and not others, as once, few, many or a class when expanded.

abundance	j_gene	d_gene	v_gene	CDR3aa	CDR3nt
NA	TRBJ1-2	NA	TRBV7-9	CASSLAGAQADYGYTF	TGTGCCAGCAGCTTAGCGGGGGCCCAGGCAGACTATGGCTACACCTTC
NA	TRBJ1-4	NA	TRBV7-2	CASSLSGSHNEKLFF	TGTGCCAGCAGCCTCTCTGGCAGTCATAATGAAAAACTGTTTTTT
NA	TRBJ2-1	TRBD2	TRBV7-6	CASSSLLAGAQFF	TGTGCCAGCAGCTCTTTACTAGCGGGGGCTCAGTTCTTC
NA	TRBJ1-2	TRBD1	TRBV2	CASLKTGQGSSGYTF	TGTGCCAGCTTGAAAACCGGACAGGGTAGCTCTGGCTACACCTTC
NA	TRBJ2-7	NA	TRBV7-6	CASSGTGQQWEQYF	TGTGCCAGCTCTGGCACAGGACAGCAGTGGGAGCAGTACTTC
NA	TRBJ2-1	TRBD2	TRBV20-1	CSARTSGEQFF	TGCAGTGCTAGGACTAGCGGGGAGCAGTTCTTC
NA	TRBJ2-3	NA	TRBV7-2	CASSPPSNTQYF	TGTGCCAGCAGCCCCCCGTCTAATACGCAGTATTTT
NA	TRBJ2-5	TRBD1	TRBV6-6	CASSSGTVRETQYF	TGTGCCAGCAGTTCGGGGACAGTTCGAGAGACCCAGTACTTC
few	TRBJ1-3	TRBD1	TRBV7-2	CASSLAGQSSGNTIYF	TGTGCCAGCAGCTTAGCGGGACAGTCCTCTGGAAACACCATATATTTT
NA	TRBJ2-7	TRBD2	TRBV7-7	CASSISGNSYEQYF	TGTGCTAGCAGCATTAGCGGGAACTCCTACGAGCAGTACTTC
NA	TRBJ2-1	TRBD2	TRBV6-4	CASSSRSGGEYNEQFF	TGTGCCAGCAGTTCTCGTAGCGGGGGGGAATACAATGAGCAGTTCTTC
NA	TRBJ1-4	TRBD1	TRBV2	CASSRGQSGEKLFF	TGTGCCAGCAGCAGGGGACAGTCTGGAGAAAAACTGTTTTTT
NA	TRBJ2-7	NA	TRBV10-2	CASKGSSSYEQYF	TGCGCCAGCAAAGGTAGCAGCTCCTACGAGCAGTACTTC